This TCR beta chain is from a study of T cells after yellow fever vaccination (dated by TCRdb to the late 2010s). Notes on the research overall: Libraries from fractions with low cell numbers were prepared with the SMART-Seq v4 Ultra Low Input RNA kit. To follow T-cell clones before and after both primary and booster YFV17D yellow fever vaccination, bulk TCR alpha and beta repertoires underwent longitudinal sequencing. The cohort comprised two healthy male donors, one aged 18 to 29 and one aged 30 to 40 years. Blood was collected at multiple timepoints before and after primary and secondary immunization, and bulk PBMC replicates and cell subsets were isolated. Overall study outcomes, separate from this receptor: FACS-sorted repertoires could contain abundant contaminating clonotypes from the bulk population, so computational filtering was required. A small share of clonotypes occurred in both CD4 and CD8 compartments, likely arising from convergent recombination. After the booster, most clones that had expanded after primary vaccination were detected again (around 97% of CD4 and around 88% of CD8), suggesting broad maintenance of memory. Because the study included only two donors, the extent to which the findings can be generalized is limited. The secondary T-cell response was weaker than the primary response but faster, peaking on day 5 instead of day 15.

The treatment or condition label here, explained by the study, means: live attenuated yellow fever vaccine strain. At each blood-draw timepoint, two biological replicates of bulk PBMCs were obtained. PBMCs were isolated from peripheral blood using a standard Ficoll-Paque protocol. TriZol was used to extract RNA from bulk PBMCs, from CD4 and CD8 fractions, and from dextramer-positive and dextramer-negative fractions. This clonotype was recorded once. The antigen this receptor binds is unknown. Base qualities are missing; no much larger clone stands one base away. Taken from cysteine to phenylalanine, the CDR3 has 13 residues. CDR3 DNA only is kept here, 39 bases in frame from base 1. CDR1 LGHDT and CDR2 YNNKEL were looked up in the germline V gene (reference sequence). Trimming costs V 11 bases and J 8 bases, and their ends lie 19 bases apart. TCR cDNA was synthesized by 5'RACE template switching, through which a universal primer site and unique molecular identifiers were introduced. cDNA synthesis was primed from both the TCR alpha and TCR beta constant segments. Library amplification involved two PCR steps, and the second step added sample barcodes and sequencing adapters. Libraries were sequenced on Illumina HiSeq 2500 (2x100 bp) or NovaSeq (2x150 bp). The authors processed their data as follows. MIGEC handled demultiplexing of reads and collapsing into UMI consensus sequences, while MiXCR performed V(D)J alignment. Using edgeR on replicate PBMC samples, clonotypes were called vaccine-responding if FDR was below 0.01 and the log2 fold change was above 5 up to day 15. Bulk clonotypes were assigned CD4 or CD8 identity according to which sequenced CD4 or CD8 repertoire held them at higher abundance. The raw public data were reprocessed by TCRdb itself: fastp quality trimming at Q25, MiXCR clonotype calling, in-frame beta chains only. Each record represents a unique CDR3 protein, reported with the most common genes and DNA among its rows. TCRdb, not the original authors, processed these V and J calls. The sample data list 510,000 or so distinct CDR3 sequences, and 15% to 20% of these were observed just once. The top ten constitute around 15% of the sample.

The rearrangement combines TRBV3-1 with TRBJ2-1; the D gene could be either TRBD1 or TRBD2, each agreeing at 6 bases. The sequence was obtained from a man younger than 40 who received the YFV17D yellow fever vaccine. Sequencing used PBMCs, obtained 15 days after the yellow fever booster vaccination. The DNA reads TGTGCCTGCCGGACCCCGGGGGCCGATGAGCAGTTCTTC. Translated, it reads CACRTPGADEQFF.